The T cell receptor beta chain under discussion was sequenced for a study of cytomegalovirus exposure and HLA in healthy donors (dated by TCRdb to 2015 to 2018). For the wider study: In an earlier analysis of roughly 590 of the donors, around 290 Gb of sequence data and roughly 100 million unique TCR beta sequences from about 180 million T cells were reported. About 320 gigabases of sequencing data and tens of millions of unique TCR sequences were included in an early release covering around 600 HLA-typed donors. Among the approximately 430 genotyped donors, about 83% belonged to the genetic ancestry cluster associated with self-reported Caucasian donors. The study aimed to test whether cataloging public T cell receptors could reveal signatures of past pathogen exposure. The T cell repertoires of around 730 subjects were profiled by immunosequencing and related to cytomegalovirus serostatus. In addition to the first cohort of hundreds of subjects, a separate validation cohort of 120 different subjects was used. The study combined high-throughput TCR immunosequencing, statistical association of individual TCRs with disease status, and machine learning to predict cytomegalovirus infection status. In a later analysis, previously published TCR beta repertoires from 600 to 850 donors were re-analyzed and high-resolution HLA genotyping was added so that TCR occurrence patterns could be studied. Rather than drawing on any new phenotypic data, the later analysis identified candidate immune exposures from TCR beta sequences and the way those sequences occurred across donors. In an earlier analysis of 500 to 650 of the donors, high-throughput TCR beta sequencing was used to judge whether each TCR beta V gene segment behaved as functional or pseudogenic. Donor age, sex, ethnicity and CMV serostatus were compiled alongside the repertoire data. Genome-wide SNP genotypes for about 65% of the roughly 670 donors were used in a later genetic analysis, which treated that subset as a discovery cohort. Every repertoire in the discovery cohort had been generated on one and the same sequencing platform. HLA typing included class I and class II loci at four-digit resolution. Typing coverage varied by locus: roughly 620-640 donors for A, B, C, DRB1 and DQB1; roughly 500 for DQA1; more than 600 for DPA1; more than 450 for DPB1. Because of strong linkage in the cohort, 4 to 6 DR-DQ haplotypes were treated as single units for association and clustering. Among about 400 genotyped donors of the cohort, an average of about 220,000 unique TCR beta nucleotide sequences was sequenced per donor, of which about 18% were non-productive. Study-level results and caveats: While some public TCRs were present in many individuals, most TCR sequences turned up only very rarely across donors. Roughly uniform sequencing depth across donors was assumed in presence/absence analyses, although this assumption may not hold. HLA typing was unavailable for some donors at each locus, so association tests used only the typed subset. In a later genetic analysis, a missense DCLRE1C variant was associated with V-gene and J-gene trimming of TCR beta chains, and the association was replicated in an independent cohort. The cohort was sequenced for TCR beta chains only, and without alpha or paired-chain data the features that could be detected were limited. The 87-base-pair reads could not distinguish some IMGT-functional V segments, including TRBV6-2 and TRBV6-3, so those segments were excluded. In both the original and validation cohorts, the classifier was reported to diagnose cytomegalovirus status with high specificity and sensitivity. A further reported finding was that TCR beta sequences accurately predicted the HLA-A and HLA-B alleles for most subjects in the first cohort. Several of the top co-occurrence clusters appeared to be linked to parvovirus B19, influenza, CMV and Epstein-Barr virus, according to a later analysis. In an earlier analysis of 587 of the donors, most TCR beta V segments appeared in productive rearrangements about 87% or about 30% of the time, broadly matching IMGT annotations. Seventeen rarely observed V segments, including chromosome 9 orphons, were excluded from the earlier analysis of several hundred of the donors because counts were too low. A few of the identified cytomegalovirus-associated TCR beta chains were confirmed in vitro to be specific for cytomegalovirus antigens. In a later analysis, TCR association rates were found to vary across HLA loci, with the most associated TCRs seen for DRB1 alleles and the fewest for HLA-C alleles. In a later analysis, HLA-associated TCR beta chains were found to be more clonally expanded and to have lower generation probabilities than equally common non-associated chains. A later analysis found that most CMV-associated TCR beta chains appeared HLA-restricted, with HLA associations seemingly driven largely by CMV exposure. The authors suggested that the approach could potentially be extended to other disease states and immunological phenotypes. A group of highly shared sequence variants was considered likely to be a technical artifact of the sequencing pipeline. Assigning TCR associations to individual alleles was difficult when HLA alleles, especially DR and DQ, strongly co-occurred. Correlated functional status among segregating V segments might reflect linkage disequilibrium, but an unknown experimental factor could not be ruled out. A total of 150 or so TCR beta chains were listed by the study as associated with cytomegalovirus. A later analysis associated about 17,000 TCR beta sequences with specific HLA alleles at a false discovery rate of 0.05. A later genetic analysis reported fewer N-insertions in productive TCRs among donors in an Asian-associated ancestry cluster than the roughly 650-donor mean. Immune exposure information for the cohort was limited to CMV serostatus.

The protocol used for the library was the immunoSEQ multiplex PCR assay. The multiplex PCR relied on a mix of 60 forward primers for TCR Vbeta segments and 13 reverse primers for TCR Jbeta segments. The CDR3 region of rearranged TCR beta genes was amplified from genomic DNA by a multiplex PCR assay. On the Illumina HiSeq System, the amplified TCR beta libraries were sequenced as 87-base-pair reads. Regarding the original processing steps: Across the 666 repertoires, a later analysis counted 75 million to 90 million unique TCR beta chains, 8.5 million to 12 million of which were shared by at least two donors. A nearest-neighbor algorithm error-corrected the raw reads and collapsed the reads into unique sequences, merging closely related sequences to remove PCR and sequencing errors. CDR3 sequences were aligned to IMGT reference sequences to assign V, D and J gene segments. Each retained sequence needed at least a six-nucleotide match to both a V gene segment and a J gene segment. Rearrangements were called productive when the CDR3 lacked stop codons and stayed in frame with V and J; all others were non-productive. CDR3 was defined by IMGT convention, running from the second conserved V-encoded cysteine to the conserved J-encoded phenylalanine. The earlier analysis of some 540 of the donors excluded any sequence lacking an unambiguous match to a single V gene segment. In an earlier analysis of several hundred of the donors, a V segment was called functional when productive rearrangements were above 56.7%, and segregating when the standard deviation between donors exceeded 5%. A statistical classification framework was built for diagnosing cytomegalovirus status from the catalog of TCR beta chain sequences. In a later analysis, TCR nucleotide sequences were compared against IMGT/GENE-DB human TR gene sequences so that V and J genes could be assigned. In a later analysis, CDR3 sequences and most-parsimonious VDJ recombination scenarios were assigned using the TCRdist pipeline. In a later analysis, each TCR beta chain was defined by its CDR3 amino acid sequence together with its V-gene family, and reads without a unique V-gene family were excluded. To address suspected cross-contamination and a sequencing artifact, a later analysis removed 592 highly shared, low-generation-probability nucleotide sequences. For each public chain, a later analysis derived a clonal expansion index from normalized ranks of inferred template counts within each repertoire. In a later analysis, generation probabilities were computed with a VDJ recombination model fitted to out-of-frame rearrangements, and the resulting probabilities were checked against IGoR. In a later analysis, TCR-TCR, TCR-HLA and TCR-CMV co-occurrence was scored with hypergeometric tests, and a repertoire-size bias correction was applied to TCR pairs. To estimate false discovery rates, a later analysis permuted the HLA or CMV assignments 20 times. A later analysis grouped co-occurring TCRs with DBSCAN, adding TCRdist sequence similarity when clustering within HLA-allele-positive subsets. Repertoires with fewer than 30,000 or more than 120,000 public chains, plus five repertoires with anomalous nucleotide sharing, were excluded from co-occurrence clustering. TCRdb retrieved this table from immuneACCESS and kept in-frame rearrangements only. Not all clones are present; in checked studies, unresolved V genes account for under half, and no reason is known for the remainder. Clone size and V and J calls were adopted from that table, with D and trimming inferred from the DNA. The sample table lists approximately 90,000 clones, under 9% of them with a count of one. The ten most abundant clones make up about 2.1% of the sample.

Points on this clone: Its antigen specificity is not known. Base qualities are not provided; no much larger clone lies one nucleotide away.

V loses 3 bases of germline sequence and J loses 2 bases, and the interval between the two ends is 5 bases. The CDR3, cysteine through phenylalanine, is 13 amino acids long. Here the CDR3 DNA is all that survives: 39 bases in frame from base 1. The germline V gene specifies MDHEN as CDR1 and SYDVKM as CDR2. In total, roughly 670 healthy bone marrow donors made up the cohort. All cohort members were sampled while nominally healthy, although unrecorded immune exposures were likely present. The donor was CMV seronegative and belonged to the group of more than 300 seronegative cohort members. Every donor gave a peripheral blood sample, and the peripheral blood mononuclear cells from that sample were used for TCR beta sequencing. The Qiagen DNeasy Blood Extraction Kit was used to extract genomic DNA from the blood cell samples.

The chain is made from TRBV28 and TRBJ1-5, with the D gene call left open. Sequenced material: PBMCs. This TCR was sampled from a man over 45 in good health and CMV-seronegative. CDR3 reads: CASSLGRNQPQHF. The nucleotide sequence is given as TGTGCCAGCAGTTTGGGCCGCAATCAGCCCCAGCATTTT.